This TCR beta chain originates from a study of blood T cell repertoires in COVID-19. At the level of the study: Spain, Italy and the United States supplied samples that represented acute and convalescent COVID-19.

In the authors' workflow: Scientists estimated how many nucleated cells there were by amplifying reference gene primers. Profiled with immunoSEQ multiplex PCR; TCRdb holds only in-frame clones, not every one. V and J calls and clone size are copied from that table; D and trimming were computed from the DNA. The sample lists 200,000 or so clones, roughly 84% seen once, with 15% to 20% in the top ten. Those enrolled in Seattle joined during active infection and were followed longitudinally afterward. This CDR3 region has 14 residues. Looked up from germline, CDR1 is SGHDT and CDR2 is YYEEEE. Trimming at V came to 2 bases and at J to 9 bases, leaving 6 bases not matched to a gene.

V usage is TRBV5-6 and J usage is TRBJ1-5; 9 bases agree with TRBD1. This receptor was identified in a person aged 70 to 85 with COVID-19, enrolled during active disease. The sequencing input was peripheral blood. The CDR3 DNA sequence: TGTGCCAGCAGCTTATTACAGGGGGCTGGGCCCCAGCATTTT. It encodes CASSLLQGAGPQHF.